This T cell receptor (beta chain) originates from a study of T cell responses to AZD1222 COVID-19 vaccine. Data came from immunoSEQ multiplex PCR; TCRdb stores just in-frame clones and leaves some out. This sample yields around 140,000 clones, of which 85% to 90% are seen a single time; 1.6% belongs to the top ten. Note on this clone: Its antigen is unidentified.

The CDR3 sequence is 17 residues long. The germline V gene has CDR1 SGHAT and CDR2 FQNNGV. J lost 2 bases, V lost 2 bases, and 9 bases had no gene match. Notes on the study in general: Breadth and depth of Spike-specific TCRs rose after two AZD1222 doses.

This clonotype originated in an adult in good health. The J gene is TRBJ2-1, the V gene TRBV11-2; 7 bases fit TRBD2. Sequenced material: peripheral blood, taken on day 0 of AZD1222 vaccination. CDR3 DNA sequence: TGTGCCAGCAGCTTAAGAACTGTAGCGGGCCCCTACAATGAGCAGTTCTTC. Its protein is CASSLRTVAGPYNEQFF.